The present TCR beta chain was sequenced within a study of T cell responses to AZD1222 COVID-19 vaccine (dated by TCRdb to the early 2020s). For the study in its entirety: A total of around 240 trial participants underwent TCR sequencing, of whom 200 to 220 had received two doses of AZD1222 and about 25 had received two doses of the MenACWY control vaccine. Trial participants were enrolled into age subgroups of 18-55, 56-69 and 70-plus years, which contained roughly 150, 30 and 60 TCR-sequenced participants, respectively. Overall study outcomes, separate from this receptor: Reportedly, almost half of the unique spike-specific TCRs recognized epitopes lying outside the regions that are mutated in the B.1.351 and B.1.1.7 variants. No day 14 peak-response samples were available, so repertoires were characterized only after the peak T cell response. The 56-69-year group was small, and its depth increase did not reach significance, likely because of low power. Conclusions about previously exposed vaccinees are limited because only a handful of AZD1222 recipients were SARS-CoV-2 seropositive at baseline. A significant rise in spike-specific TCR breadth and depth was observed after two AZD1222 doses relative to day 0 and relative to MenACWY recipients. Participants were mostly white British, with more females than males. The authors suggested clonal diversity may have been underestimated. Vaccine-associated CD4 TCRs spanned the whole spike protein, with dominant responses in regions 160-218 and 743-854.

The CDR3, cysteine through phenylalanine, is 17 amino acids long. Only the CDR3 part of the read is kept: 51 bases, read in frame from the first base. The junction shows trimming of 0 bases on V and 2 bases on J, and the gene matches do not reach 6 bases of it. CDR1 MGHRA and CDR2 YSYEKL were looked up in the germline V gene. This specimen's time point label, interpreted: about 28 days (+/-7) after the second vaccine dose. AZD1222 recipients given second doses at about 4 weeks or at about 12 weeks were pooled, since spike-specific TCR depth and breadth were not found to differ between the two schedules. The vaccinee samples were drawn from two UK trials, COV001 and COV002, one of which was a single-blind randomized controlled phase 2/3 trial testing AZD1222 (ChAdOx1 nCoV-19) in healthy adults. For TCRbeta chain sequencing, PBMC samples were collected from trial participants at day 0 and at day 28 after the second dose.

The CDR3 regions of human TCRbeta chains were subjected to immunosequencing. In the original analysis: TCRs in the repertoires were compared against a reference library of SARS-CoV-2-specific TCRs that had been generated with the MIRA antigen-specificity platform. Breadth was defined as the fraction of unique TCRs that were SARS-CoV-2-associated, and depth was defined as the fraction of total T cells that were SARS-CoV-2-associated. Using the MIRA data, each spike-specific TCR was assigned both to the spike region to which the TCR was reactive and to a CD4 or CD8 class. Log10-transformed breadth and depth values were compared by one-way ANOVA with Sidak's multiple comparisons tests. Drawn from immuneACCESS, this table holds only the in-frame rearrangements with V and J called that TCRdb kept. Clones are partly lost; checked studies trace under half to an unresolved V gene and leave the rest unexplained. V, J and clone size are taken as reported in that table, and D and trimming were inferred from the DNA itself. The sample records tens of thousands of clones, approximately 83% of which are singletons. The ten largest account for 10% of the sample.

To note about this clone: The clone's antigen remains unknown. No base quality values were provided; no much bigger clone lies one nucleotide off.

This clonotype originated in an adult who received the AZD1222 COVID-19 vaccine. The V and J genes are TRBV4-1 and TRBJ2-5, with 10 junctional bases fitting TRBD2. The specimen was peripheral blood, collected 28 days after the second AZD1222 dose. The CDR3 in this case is CASSQDPSGGWQETQYF. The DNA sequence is TGCGCCAGCAGCCAAGACCCTAGCGGGGGTTGGCAAGAGACCCAGTACTTC.